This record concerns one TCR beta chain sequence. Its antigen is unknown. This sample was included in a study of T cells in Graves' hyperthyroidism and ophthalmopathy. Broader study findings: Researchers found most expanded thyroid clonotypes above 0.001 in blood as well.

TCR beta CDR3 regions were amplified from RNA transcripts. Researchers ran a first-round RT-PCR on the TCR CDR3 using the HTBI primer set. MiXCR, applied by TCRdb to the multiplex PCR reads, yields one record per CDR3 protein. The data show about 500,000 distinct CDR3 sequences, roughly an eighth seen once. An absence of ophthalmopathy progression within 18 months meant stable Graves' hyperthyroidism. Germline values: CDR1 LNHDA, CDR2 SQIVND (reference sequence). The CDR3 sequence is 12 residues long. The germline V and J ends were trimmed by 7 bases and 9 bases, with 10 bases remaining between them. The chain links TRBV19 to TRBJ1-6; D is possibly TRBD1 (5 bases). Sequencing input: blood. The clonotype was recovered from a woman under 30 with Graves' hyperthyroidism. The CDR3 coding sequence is TGTGCCAGTAAAATGGGGGGTTCACCCCTCCACTTT. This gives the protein CASKMGGSPLHF.